This TCR beta chain emerged from a study of cytomegalovirus exposure and HLA in healthy donors. About the research overall: Previous work identified roughly 120 million unique TCR beta sequences from around 180 million T cells.

The PCR was carried out with 60 Vbeta primers and 13 Jbeta primers. Produced via immunoSEQ multiplex PCR; TCRdb's table is partial and in-frame only. The repertoire holds nearly 110,000 clones, with over 70% as singletons. Trimming stripped 0 bases from V and 4 bases from J, with 15 bases between. There are 16 residues in the CDR3. Germline V gene data show CDR1 as SGHTA and CDR2 as FQGNSA. The specimen sequenced was PBMCs. This chain links TRBV7-2 with TRBJ1-2, with D perhaps TRBD1 (6 bases). This TCR came from a man aged 25-45 years in good health and CMV-seronegative. The CDR3 nucleotides read TGTGCCAGCAGCTTAGCCCCGGGACAAACATTCTATGGCTACACCTTC. This translates into CASSLAPGQTFYGYTF.